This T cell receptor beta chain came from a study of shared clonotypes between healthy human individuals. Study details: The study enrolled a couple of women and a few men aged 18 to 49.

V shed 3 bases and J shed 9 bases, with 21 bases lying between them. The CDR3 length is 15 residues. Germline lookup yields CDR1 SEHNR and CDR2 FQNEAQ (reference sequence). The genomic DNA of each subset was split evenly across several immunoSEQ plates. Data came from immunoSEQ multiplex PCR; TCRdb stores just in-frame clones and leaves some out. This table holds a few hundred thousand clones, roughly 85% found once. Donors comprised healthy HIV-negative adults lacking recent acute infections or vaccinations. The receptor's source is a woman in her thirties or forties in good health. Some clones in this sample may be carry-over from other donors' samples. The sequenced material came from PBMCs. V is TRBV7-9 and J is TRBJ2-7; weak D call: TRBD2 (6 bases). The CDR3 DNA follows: TGTGCCAGCAGCTTCGGGGTAACAGGAGGGGTAGGGCAGTACTTC. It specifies CASSFGVTGGVGQYF.